This T cell receptor (beta chain) was obtained from a study of early T cells in non-severe SARS-CoV-2 infection. On the study more broadly: Unsorted whole blood bulk RNA was sequenced, with unpaired chains. The study's findings and limits: A preference for anti-spike CD8 responses marked VDJdb matching, which missed private and CD4 specificities.

With respect to this clonotype: Its antigen is unidentified.

Attachment of unique molecular identifiers was made to individual cDNA molecules. TCRdb re-analysed the 5' RACE reads in MiXCR, keeping a single row per CDR3 protein. The sample has about 21,000 distinct CDR3 sequences, approximately 5.7% seen once. The CDR3 consists of 14 residues. Between the trimmed V and J ends, which lost 2 bases and 7 bases, there was a span of 14 bases. Germline V gene lookup returns CDR1 LGHDT and CDR2 YNNKEL (reference sequence). The sequence came from an adult who was a healthcare worker with PCR-confirmed SARS-CoV-2 infection or an uninfected control (not recorded which). The chain combines TRBV3-1 with TRBJ2-5; D is perhaps TRBD1 or TRBD2 (5 bases each). The sequences come from whole blood, collected at baseline. The CDR3 region is CASSQKGTRGTQYF. The CDR3 bases are TGTGCCAGCAGCCAAAAGGGGACCCGCGGGACCCAGTACTTC.